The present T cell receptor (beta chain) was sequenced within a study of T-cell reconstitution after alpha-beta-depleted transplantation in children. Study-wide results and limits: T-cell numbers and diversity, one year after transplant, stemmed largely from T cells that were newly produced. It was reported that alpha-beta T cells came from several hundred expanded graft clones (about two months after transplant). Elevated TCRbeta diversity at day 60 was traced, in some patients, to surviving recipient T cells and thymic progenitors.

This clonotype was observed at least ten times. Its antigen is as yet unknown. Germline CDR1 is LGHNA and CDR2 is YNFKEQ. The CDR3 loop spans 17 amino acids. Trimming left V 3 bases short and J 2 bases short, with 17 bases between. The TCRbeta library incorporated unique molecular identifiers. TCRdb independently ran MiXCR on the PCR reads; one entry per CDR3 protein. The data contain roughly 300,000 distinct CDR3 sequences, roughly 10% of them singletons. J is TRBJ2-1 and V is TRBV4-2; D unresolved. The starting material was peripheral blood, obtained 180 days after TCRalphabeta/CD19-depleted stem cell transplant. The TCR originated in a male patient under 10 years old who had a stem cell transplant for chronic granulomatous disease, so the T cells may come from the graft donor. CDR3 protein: CASSQEPSGSAYNEQFF. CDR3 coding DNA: TGTGCCAGCAGCCAGGAACCCTCGGGCTCCGCCTACAATGAGCAGTTCTTC.